These 31 T cell receptor beta chains came from one sample sequenced in a study of Graves' ophthalmopathy and Graves' hyperthyroidism. Amplification of the TCR beta CDR3 regions used RNA transcripts (as template). RT-PCR was first run with HTBI primers, then multiplex PCR in a second round. TCRdb recomputed calls from the multiplex PCR reads with MiXCR, one row per CDR3 protein. Counted here are about 550,000 distinct CDR3 sequences, about 35% occurring once; the ten biggest clones make up about 4.2%. Sequencing was carried out using peripheral blood or thyroid tissue (not recorded which). The source is an adult man with Graves' hyperthyroidism.

This chain links TRBV29-1 with TRBJ2-1, with D maybe TRBD2 (6 bases). V lost 0 bases to trimming and J lost 4 bases, with 10 bases between them. From germline, CDR1 is SQVTM and CDR2 ANQGSEA. This CDR3 comprises 14 residues. DNA for the CDR3: TGCAGCGTTGAAGAGGCTAGCGAGTACAATGAGCAGTTCTTC. Translating it yields CSVEEASEYNEQFF.

This rearrangement joins TRBV6-5 to TRBJ2-2, with 8 bases that match TRBD1. The germline CDR1 and CDR2 sequences are MNHEY and SVGAGI. The trim removed 1 base at V and 7 bases at J, leaving 2 bases unmatched. The CDR3 is 14 amino acids. CDR3 loop: CASSYLDRVGELFF. For the CDR3, the DNA is TGTGCCAGCAGTTACTTGGACAGGGTCGGGGAGCTGTTTTTT.

This clonotype was found many times. CDR3 nucleotides: TGCGCCAGCAGCTCGTCGGTGGCAACTAATGAAAAACTGTTTTTT. Its translation is CASSSSVATNEKLFF. This sequence joins TRBV5-1 and TRBJ1-4; no clear D gene. Germline values: CDR1 SGHRS, CDR2 YFSETQ. Between the trimmed V and J ends, which lost 3 bases and 0 bases, there was a span of 9 bases. CDR3 length: 15 residues.

The rearrangement uses TRBV7-8 and TRBJ2-3; no reliable D call. CDR1 and CDR2 from the germline V gene are SGHVS and FQNEAQ. The CDR3 is 18 residues long. With 2 bases removed from V and 0 bases from J, the gap between germline ends came to 18 bases. CDR3 in DNA: TGTGCCAGCAGCTTACAAGCCCAACTACCGTCTAGCACAGATACGCAGTATTTT. Translating gives CASSLQAQLPSSTDTQYF.

DNA for the CDR3: TGCGCCAGCAGAGGACAACGACAACAGGGAATAAAGGACACTGAAGCTTTCTTT. Encoded protein: CASRGQRQQGIKDTEAFF. The chain carries TRBV4-1 and TRBJ1-1; D is perhaps TRBD1 (6 bases). Trimming cost V 6 bases and J 3 bases, with 26 bases left between them. Germline V gene data show CDR1 as MGHRA and CDR2 as YSYEKL. The CDR3 totals 18 residues.

This clonotype appeared many times. V is TRBV6-6 and J is TRBJ2-7, with a tentative D call TRBD1 (5 bases). The CDR3 has 14 amino acids. V gave up 2 bases and J gave up 6 bases, with 14 bases separating them. Germline CDR1 reads MNHNY; CDR2 reads SVGAGI (reference sequence). CDR3 in amino acids: CASSYVGQGSEQYF. In nucleotides, the CDR3 is TGTGCCAGCAGTTACGTGGGTCAGGGCAGCGAGCAGTACTTC.

This clonotype was observed at least ten times. One end of the junction is discordant with germline, which a read error may explain. The chain recombines TRBV5-1 with TRBJ1-1; 7 nucleotides line up with TRBD1. CDR1 is SGHRS, CDR2 YFSETQ, per germline. The CDR3 spans 12 residues. The DNA of the CDR3 is TGTGCCAGCAGCTTAGCAGGGGGTGAAGCTTTCTTT. Amino acids: CASSLAGGEAFF.

The chain employs TRBV28 and TRBJ1-2, with 9 bases aligning to TRBD1. CDR1 is MDHEN, CDR2 SYDVKM, per germline. The CDR3 contains 18 residues. The J segment lost 7 bases and the V segment lost 4 bases, leaving 19 bases of the junction unmatched. CDR3 sequence reads: CASSSTLYGQGTRFGYTF. The CDR3 coding sequence is TGTGCCAGCAGTTCCACATTATACGGACAGGGGACTCGGTTTGGCTACACCTTC.

The chain combines TRBV7-8 with TRBJ2-5; TRBD2 aligns across 9 bases. The CDR3 loop spans 15 amino acids. The trim removed 5 bases at V and 11 bases at J, leaving 15 bases unmatched. CDR1 is SGHVS and CDR2 is FQNEAQ in the germline V gene. In DNA, the CDR3 is TGTGCCAGCAGCCCAAGCGGGAGGCTGACAGATACGCAGTACTTC. It specifies CASSPSGRLTDTQYF.

This chain joins TRBV29-1 and TRBJ2-5; 8 bases fit TRBD2. This CDR3 is built from 14 residues. Germline values: CDR1 SQVTM, CDR2 ANQGSEA. The CDR3 DNA reads as TGCAGTGCCCATAGCGGGGATAGCGGAGAGACCCAGTACTTC. It yields the protein CSAHSGDSGETQYF.

The chain carries TRBV10-3 and TRBJ2-5; perhaps TRBD2 as D (5 bases). Deletions cut 0 bases from V and 5 bases from J, with 13 bases between. Germline CDR1 is ENHRY and CDR2 is SYGVKD. CDR3 length: 15 amino acids. This chain's CDR3 is CAISESVEVWETQYF. CDR3 coding DNA: TGTGCCATCAGTGAGTCGGTGGAGGTTTGGGAGACCCAGTACTTC.

This clonotype was counted many times. This sequence joins TRBV19 and TRBJ2-7, with D maybe TRBD1 (5 bases). Trimming shortened V by 1 base and J by 6 bases, and 10 bases separated the two germline ends. Per germline, CDR1 LNHDA and CDR2 SQIVND (reference sequence). CDR3 size: 13 residues. The CDR3 sequence: CASSIAGRVEQYF. The CDR3 bases are TGTGCCAGTAGTATAGCAGGCAGGGTCGAGCAGTACTTC.

The chain couples TRBV11-3 to TRBJ2-5; D perhaps matches TRBD2 (7 bases). Trimming stripped 5 bases from V and 5 bases from J, with 15 bases between. The CDR3 has 14 residues. Germline V CDR1 and CDR2: SGHNT, YENEEA. The CDR3 DNA reads TGTGCCAGCAGCCCTTCAGGGGAGGGGGAGACCCAGTACTTC. It codes for CASSPSGEGETQYF.

The chain carries TRBV29-1 and TRBJ2-5; 9 nucleotides align to TRBD2. Per germline, CDR1 SQVTM and CDR2 ANQGSEA. This CDR3 contains 12 residues. The junction had 5 bases not matched to a gene; V was cut back by 7 bases and J by 5 bases. CDR3 DNA: TGCAGCGCCGGACTAGCGCGGGAGACCCAGTACTTC. Residues: CSAGLARETQYF.

In its sample, this clonotype was seen many times. J is TRBJ2-5 and V is TRBV7-9; 7 nucleotides agree with TRBD2. Trimming took 4 bases from V and 5 from J; bases not matched to a gene: 7. The CDR3 runs to 14 residues. Germline assignment: CDR1 SEHNR and CDR2 FQNEAQ (reference sequence). The CDR3 region has the DNA TGTGCCAGCAGCTACACGGGAGGATGGGAGACCCAGTACTTC. Translated, it gives CASSYTGGWETQYF.

The rearrangement uses TRBV29-1 and TRBJ2-7; 7 bases align to TRBD1. Per germline, CDR1 SQVTM and CDR2 ANQGSEA. V shed 6 bases and J 2 bases; nucleotides not matched to a gene: 7. This CDR3 has 13 residues. The CDR3 DNA follows: TGCAGCGTCACCGGGACAGCGGCCTACGAGCAGTACTTC. As protein: CSVTGTAAYEQYF.

This clonotype was seen only a few times. This sequence joins TRBV27 and TRBJ2-7; 9 bases are a match to TRBD2. The CDR3 loop spans 19 amino acids. V shed 5 bases, J shed 4 bases, and the junction held 21 bases outside the gene matches. Germline-derived CDR1 and CDR2 are MNHEY and SMNVEV (reference sequence). The CDR3 region has the DNA TGTGCCAGCAGTCCAAGGACGCCCCTTTTGAGCGGGGGGTATTACGAGCAGTACTTC. This codes for CASSPRTPLLSGGYYEQYF.

The CDR3 region is CASSQEDTQYF. CDR3 bases: TGTGCCAGTAGCCAAGAAGATACGCAGTATTTT. The chain carries TRBV19 and TRBJ2-3; unclear D gene. Germline CDR1 LNHDA, CDR2 SQIVND (reference sequence). This CDR3 has 11 residues. V dropped 6 bases and J dropped 5 bases, with 6 bases sitting between them. Supplemented by reference TRBV19 and TRBJ2-3, the full variable domain reads DGGITQSPKYLFRKEGQNVTLSCEQNLNHDAMYWYRQDPGQGLRLIYYSQIVNDFQKGDIAEGYSVSREKKESFPLTVTSAQKNPTAFYLCASSQEDTQYFGPGTRLTVL.

This clonotype showed up many times. J is TRBJ2-5 and V is TRBV7-2; tentatively, D is TRBD1 or TRBD2 (6 bases each). Per germline, CDR1 SGHTA and CDR2 FQGNSA. Trimming removed 4 bases from V and 2 bases from J, with 11 bases in between. The CDR3 loop spans 14 amino acids. The CDR3 sequence: CASSYLGGQETQYF. The CDR3 region has the DNA TGTGCCAGCAGCTACCTAGGGGGGCAAGAGACCCAGTACTTC.

Regarding this clonotype: A clone one base away is much larger, so this may be a read error. This chain joins TRBV24-1 and TRBJ2-2, with no clear D. The CDR3 totals 17 residues. Trimming left V 0 bases short and J 0 bases short, with 10 bases between. Germline assignment: CDR1 KGHDR and CDR2 SFDVKD. Here the CDR3 DNA reads TGTGCCACCAGTGATTTGCCGGGCAGTACGAACACCGGGGAGCTGTTTTTT. Amino acids: CATSDLPGSTNTGELFF.

A few counts support this clonotype. The chain combines TRBV4-2 with TRBJ2-7; 8 bases are a match to TRBD2. Per the germline V gene, CDR1 is LGHNA and CDR2 is YNFKEQ. With V trimmed by 1 base and J by 4 bases, 6 bases remained unmatched. CDR3 length equals 15 residues. CDR3 in amino acids: CASSQGTAGVYEQYF. The CDR3 nucleotides read TGTGCCAGCAGCCAAGGGACAGCGGGAGTATACGAGCAGTACTTC.

About this clonotype itself: A read error may explain this, as a much larger clone is one base away. The chain links TRBV10-3 to TRBJ1-1; possible D gene TRBD1, 6 bases. The CDR3 has 16 residues. Germline V lookup: CDR1 ENHRY, CDR2 SYGVKD. CDR3 in DNA: TGTGCCATCGGTGACCTGGCAGGGGTTTCGAACACTGAAGCTTTCTTT. Translation gives CAIGDLAGVSNTEAFF.

CDR3 residues: CASSVMRATYNEKLFF. The CDR3 DNA sequence: TGTGCCAGTTCGGTGATGCGGGCCACCTACAATGAAAAACTGTTTTTT. The chain combines TRBV19 with TRBJ1-4; no clear D. The ends were cut back, 8 bases at V and 5 bases at J, with 21 bases in the middle. The CDR3 totals 16 residues. Germline lookup yields CDR1 LNHDA and CDR2 SQIVND (reference sequence).

The chain carries TRBV10-3 and TRBJ2-5, with 9 bases fitting TRBD1. Germline-derived CDR1 and CDR2 are ENHRY and SYGVKD. This CDR3 spans 13 amino acids. The CDR3 DNA reads TGTGCTAGATCGACAGGGGGTGTGGAGACCCAGTACTTC. This codes for CARSTGGVETQYF.

The chain is built from TRBV7-9 and TRBJ2-7; D is perhaps TRBD2 (5 bases). Germline-derived CDR1 and CDR2 are SEHNR and FQNEAQ (reference sequence). V lost 1 base and J 7 bases, leaving 17 bases between the germline ends. The CDR3 is made up of 15 amino acids. The DNA for the CDR3 is TGTGCCAGCAGCTTAGGGAGGCCCAGACACAATGAGCAGTACTTC. Protein: CASSLGRPRHNEQYF.

CDR3 sequence: CASSPSQLDYGYTF. In DNA, the CDR3 is TGTGCCAGCTCACCATCACAGCTTGACTATGGCTACACCTTC. The chain carries TRBV18 and TRBJ1-2; D not certain. The CDR3 has 14 residues. Trimming cost V 2 bases and J 3 bases, with 10 bases left between them. In germline, CDR1 is KGHSH, CDR2 LQKENI.

This clonotype came up a few times. The chain couples TRBV12-3 or TRBV12-4 to TRBJ2-7; D may be TRBD1 (7 bases). The CDR3 consists of 16 residues. Deletions cut 0 bases from V and 2 bases from J, with 14 bases between. The CDR3, as DNA: TGTGCCAGCAGTTTAGCGGGCAGGGGGGCTACCTACGAGCAGTACTTC. Residues: CASSLAGRGATYEQYF.

About this clonotype itself: One junction end does not reproduce the germline sequence, and a read error may be involved. The CDR3 nucleotides read TGTGCCAGCAGTTACTCAGGGACAGGGGCCAATTGGAACACCATATATTTT. Its translation: CASSYSGTGANWNTIYF. This chain uses TRBV10-2 with TRBJ1-3; 10 bases match TRBD1. CDR3 size: 17 residues. CDR1 and CDR2 from the germline V gene are WSHSY and SAAADI.

This clonotype was picked up many times. V is TRBV2 and J is TRBJ1-6; no firm D call. The CDR3 has 14 amino acids. CDR1 is SNHLY and CDR2 is FYNNEI in the germline V gene. The V end was cut by 2 bases, the J end by 6 bases, with 8 bases between. DNA of the CDR3: TGTGCCAGCAGTGAACTAGGATTTAATTCACCCCTCCACTTT. Translation: CASSELGFNSPLHF.

This clonotype was seen ten or more times. The rearrangement links TRBV19 to TRBJ1-5, with D possibly TRBD1 on 5 matching bases. Germline loops: CDR1 LNHDA, CDR2 SQIVND (reference sequence). V lost 10 bases and J 1 base, leaving 17 bases between the germline ends. The CDR3 has 15 amino acids. CDR3 amino acids: CATLGWGDSNQPQHF. CDR3 nucleotides: TGTGCCACCCTCGGTTGGGGGGACAGCAATCAGCCCCAGCATTTT.

This clonotype was seen a handful of times. The rearrangement uses TRBV2 and TRBJ1-2; no clear D gene. V lost 4 bases to trimming and J lost 5 bases, with 11 bases between them. Germline CDR1 SNHLY, CDR2 FYNNEI. The CDR3 is made up of 13 amino acids. This chain's CDR3 is CASSVAGPYGYTF. The CDR3 region has the DNA TGTGCCAGCAGTGTGGCAGGACCTTATGGCTACACCTTC.